Below, one TCR beta chain is given with its context. Its antigen target is currently unknown. The sample holds no much larger clone one base away, and base qualities are not on file. The sequencer listed for this sample is Illumina NovaSeq 6000. TCRalpha and TCRbeta cDNA libraries were constructed by 5'RACE with constant-segment primers, with sample barcodes and unique molecular identifiers being introduced. RNA was extracted from every sample with Trizol reagent. Library amplification was performed in two PCR steps, and a second sample barcode and Illumina TruSeq adapters were introduced in the second step. Libraries were sequenced on an Illumina NovaSeq with 2 x 150 bp paired-end reads. Turning to the authors' computational methods: The reads were demultiplexed and collapsed into UMI-guided consensus sequences using migec v1.2.7. With mixcr v2.1.11, UMI consensuses were aligned to TRA and TRB V and J templates and assembled into clonotypes. A clonotype was counted as expanded or contracted only when both edgeR and NoisET called the clonotype significant, with the noise models trained on biological replicates. For edgeR calls, a false discovery rate-adjusted p below 0.01 and a log2 fold-change threshold of 1 were applied. As an exploratory analysis of dynamics, max-normalized trajectories of the 1000 most abundant clonotypes were examined with PCA combined with hierarchical clustering. The CD4 or CD8 phenotype of responding clones was assigned using the separately sequenced CD4+ and CD8+ repertoires. The public reads were reanalyzed by TCRdb: fastp trimming at Q25, MiXCR alignment, in-frame beta chains only. Entries that share a CDR3 protein sequence are merged under the most common genes and DNA. These V and J calls rely on TCRdb rather than the paper's analysis. The sample table holds under 350,000 distinct CDR3 sequences, of which roughly 15% were seen once. The leading ten clones occupy around a fifth of the sample.

This sample is drawn from a study of T-cell memory formation after mild COVID-19 (dated by TCRdb to the early 2020s). Regarding the research as a whole: TCR sequence clusters from the two donors were largely donor specific. Two young, previously healthy adult volunteers made up the cohort, one male and one female. In a couple of donors, T-cell clones that expanded and contracted after mild COVID-19 were tracked by sequencing TCRalpha and TCRbeta repertoires over time.

Ficoll-Paque density gradient centrifugation was the method used to isolate PBMCs. The paper's findings and limits, for the study overall: Only a couple of mild cases were covered by the study, and larger cohorts that include severe cases with pre-infection samples were considered necessary. Contracting CD4+ clones turned up mainly in the CM and EM memory subsets, whereas EMRA was where CD8+ clones were enriched. Balanced CD4/CD8 phenotypes were observed for clones contracting from day 15 to 85, whereas a bias towards CD4+ was observed for a second wave of clones expanding from day 15 to 37. Some responding clones were detected in pre-infection memory, suggesting pre-existing cross-reactive memory T cells joined the SARS-CoV-2 response. Whether the second-wave clones peaking on day 37 were SARS-CoV-2 specific was not confirmed.

This TCR came from a man between 18 and 29 years old who had mild COVID-19 (a few samples of this study predate the infection). The sample titles of this study are shuffled in the database, so cell type and time point are left out; the donor was told from shared clones. The sample consisted of PBMCs or a T cell subset sorted from them (not recorded which).

Read as DNA, the sequence is TGTGCCAGCAGCCAAGAGATTGCGGGGGCCGGGGGCAGCACAGATACGCAGTATTTT. It is translated as CASSQEIAGAGGSTDTQYF. The sequence links TRBV4-2 to TRBJ2-3; tentative D gene TRBD2, with 7 bases matching. Including the terminal cysteine and phenylalanine, the CDR3 comprises 19 residues. Only the CDR3 portion is preserved as DNA: 57 bases, with reading frame beginning at the first base. V and J lose 0 bases and 0 bases, and a span of 19 bases separates them. The germline V gene encodes CDR1 LGHNA and CDR2 YNFKEQ.